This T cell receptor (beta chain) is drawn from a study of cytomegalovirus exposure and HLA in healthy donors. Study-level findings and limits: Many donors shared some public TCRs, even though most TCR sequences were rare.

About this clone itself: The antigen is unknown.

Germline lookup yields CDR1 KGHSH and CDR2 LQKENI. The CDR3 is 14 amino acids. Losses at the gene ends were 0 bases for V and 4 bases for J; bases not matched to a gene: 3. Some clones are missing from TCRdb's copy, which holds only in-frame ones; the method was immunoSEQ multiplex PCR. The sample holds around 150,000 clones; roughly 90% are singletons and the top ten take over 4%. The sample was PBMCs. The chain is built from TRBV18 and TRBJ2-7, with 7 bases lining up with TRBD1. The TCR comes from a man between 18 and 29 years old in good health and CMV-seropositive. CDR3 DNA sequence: TGTGCCAGCTCACCACCGACAGGGATATACGAGCAGTACTTC. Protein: CASSPPTGIYEQYF.